This TCR beta chain was captured in a study of CD8 T cells in ankylosing spondylitis listed by TCRdb under 2017. Looking at the study overall: To find TCR variants linked to disease, the study profiled T cell receptor beta repertoires in ankylosing spondylitis patients and healthy donors. In total, the full study cohort was made up of 85 to 140 healthy donors and 25 ankylosing spondylitis patients. Peripheral blood was sampled, and synovial fluid was also collected from ankylosing spondylitis patients. On the study overall, not on this receptor specifically: A TCR beta motif made up of roughly eight highly homologous amino acid variants appeared to be characteristic of blood from ankylosing spondylitis patients. The disease-linked clones had a CD8+ phenotype and were found at relatively low frequencies in peripheral blood. The disease-linked clones were reported to be significantly enriched in matched synovial fluid samples from ankylosing spondylitis patients. Some of the motif variants had been reported before in the synovial fluid and blood of reactive arthritis patients, a finding that suggests common disease-initiation mechanisms.

From the cysteine through the phenylalanine, the CDR3 covers 14 amino acids. Only the CDR3 DNA is retained, 42 bases long and in frame from the first base. V drops 4 bases and J drops 6 bases, leaving 13 bases in between. This clonotype occurred many times. What antigen it recognizes has not been identified. It has no much larger one-base neighbor in the sample; base qualities were not kept. Instrument used: Illumina HiSeq 2500. Quantitative 5'-RACE with molecular barcodes was the method used to prepare the TCR beta libraries. The authors' pipeline ran thus. Disease-linked TCR variants were identified with a new computational method built on a probabilistic model of VDJ rearrangement. TCRdb passed the public sequencing reads through fastp at Q25 and MiXCR, retaining productive beta sequences. Identical CDR3 protein sequences are pooled into one entry, listed with their most common genes and DNA. TCRdb assigned the V and J calls; the authors' analysis was not used. This sample holds roughly 90,000 distinct CDR3 sequences; roughly 8.5% were observed only once. Over 25% of the sample is in the top ten clones.

This receptor was identified in a male donor with ankylosing spondylitis. The chain uses TRBV12-3 or TRBV12-4 and TRBJ1-3; no confident D gene assignment can be made. Sequencing input: blood, either unsorted or a sorted T cell fraction (not recorded which). The CDR3 is CASSSRPGANTIYF. The nucleotide sequence reads as follows: TGTGCCAGCAGTTCCCGACCCGGCGCAAACACCATATATTTT.